One sample yielded the 31 T cell receptor beta chains listed below, sequenced in a study of blood T cell repertoires in COVID-19. Generated by immunoSEQ multiplex PCR, the TCRdb table keeps only in-frame clones and is missing some. The profile shows hundreds of thousands of clones, about 89% of them singletons. The sample comprised peripheral blood. Source of these receptors: a man in his forties with acute or convalescent COVID-19.

The CDR3 nucleotides read TGTGCCAGCAGTTTTCTCCCAGGGGGGCAGAATTCACCCCTCCACTTT. Translated: CASSFLPGGQNSPLHF. This chain links TRBV27 with TRBJ1-6; 7 positions match TRBD1. The CDR3 length is 16 residues. The J segment lost 7 bases and the V segment lost 3 bases, leaving 9 bases of the junction unmatched. Germline V gives CDR1 MNHEY, CDR2 SMNVEV (reference sequence).

This chain connects TRBV28 to TRBJ1-4; a weak D match, TRBD1 (6 bases). There are 15 residues in the CDR3. Looked up from germline, CDR1 is MDHEN and CDR2 is SYDVKM. V was shortened by 8 bases and J by 4 bases, with 17 bases between the two germline ends. The CDR3 loop reads CASRGPTGNNEKLFF. For the CDR3, the DNA is TGTGCCAGCCGAGGGCCAACAGGGAATAATGAAAAACTGTTTTTT.

The gene calls are TRBV28 and TRBJ2-1; 13 bases agree with TRBD2. Germline assignment: CDR1 MDHEN and CDR2 SYDVKM. This CDR3 has 16 residues. V shed 7 bases, J shed 6 bases, and the junction held 9 bases outside the gene matches. Here the CDR3 reads CASTTSGLAGFNEQFF. The CDR3 coding sequence is TGTGCCAGCACCACGTCGGGACTAGCGGGGTTCAATGAGCAGTTCTTC.

CDR3 bases: TGTGCCAGCAGCTTTTGGCTAGCACCGAACAATGAGCAGTTCTTC. Protein: CASSFWLAPNNEQFF. The genes are TRBV11-3 and TRBJ2-1, with D possibly being TRBD2 (5 bases). V lost 3 bases, J lost 5 bases, and 14 bases lay in between. CDR1 is SGHNT and CDR2 is YENEEA in the germline V gene. The CDR3 contains 15 residues.

The V call is TRBV28, the J call TRBJ1-6; D gene uncertain. Trimming removed 8 bases at V and 2 bases at J, with 16 bases between. The CDR3 consists of 16 residues. CDR1 MDHEN and CDR2 SYDVKM come from the germline V gene. CDR3 sequence: CASQASRRPYNSPLHF. CDR3 nucleotides: TGTGCCAGCCAAGCGTCGAGACGGCCCTATAATTCACCCCTCCACTTT.

Only one count was recorded for this clone. The chain employs TRBV30 and TRBJ2-3, with D perhaps matching TRBD1 (5 bases). CDR1 and CDR2 (germline): GTSNPN, SVGIG (reference sequence). There are 15 residues in the CDR3. V dropped 0 bases and J dropped 3 bases, with 13 bases sitting between them. This CDR3 is CAWSVLRGRTDTQYF. The CDR3 DNA follows: TGTGCCTGGAGTGTGTTAAGGGGAAGGACAGATACGCAGTATTTT.

This clone appeared a few times. The chain joins TRBV5-1 to TRBJ2-5; 10 bases map to TRBD2. Unmatched junction bases numbered 4, after V lost 1 base and J lost 1 base. The germline gives CDR1 SGHRS, CDR2 YFSETQ. The CDR3 spans 16 residues. CDR3 sequence reads: CASSLSRTSGQETQYF. The CDR3 bases are TGCGCCAGCAGCTTGTCCCGGACTAGCGGCCAAGAGACCCAGTACTTC.

V gene TRBV12-3 or TRBV12-4 combines with J gene TRBJ1-3; no clear D gene. V was pared by 4 bases and J by 4 bases, with 8 bases between. There are 13 residues in the CDR3. CDR3 bases: TGTGCCAGCAGTTACTTTGAAGGAAACACCATATATTTT. This codes for CASSYFEGNTIYF.

The rearrangement links TRBV15 to TRBJ2-5; the match to TRBD1 covers 8 bases. Germline CDR1 and CDR2: LNHNV and YYDKDF (reference sequence). V gave up 2 bases and J gave up 2 bases; unmatched junction bases: 7. This CDR3 has 16 residues. The CDR3 loop is CATSRKKGQEQETQYF. Here the CDR3 DNA reads TGTGCCACCAGCAGAAAAAAGGGACAGGAACAAGAGACCCAGTACTTC.

The V call is TRBV19, the J call TRBJ1-2, with D unclear. Germline CDR1 LNHDA, CDR2 SQIVND (reference sequence). The V gene lost 2 bases and the J gene lost 6 bases, with 10 bases spanning the gap. This CDR3 contains 13 residues. CDR3 sequence (DNA): TGTGCCAGTAGTATACCTGCCGCAGATGGCTACACCTTC. Its translation is CASSIPAADGYTF. The whole variable domain, filled in from reference TRBV19 and TRBJ1-2, reads DGGITQSPKYLFRKEGQNVTLSCEQNLNHDAMYWYRQDPGQGLRLIYYSQIVNDFQKGDIAEGYSVSREKKESFPLTVTSAQKNPTAFYLCASSIPAADGYTFGSGTRLTVV.

The gene calls are TRBV10-3 and TRBJ2-2, with 7 bases matching TRBD1. Trimming at V came to 8 bases and at J to 0 bases, leaving 6 bases not matched to a gene. Per germline, CDR1 ENHRY and CDR2 SYGVKD. The CDR3 is 15 amino acids. The CDR3 spells CAIPTGTANTGELFF. CDR3 nucleotides: TGTGCCATCCCGACCGGGACAGCGAACACCGGGGAGCTGTTTTTT.

The chain is built from TRBV11-2 and TRBJ2-5; 12 bases are shared with TRBD2. Germline V gene data show CDR1 as SGHAT and CDR2 as FQNNGV. The ends lost 4 bases at V and 1 base at J; junction bases unmatched: 13. This CDR3 is built from 19 residues. CDR3 sequence (DNA): TGTGCCAGCAGCTCAGTGAGGCTAGCGGGAGGGACCCTCCAAGAGACCCAGTACTTC. It is translated as CASSSVRLAGGTLQETQYF.

CDR3 DNA: TGTGCCAGCAGCCAAGACAGGGGGGTTAATGAAAAACTGTTTTTT. The encoded protein is CASSQDRGVNEKLFF. The chain couples TRBV5-4 to TRBJ1-4, with 9 positions matching TRBD1. The V segment lost 4 bases and the J segment 4 bases; nucleotides outside the gene matches: 5. Per the germline V gene, CDR1 is SGHNT and CDR2 is YYREEE (reference sequence). This CDR3 comprises 15 residues.

CDR3 sequence: CASNRQEGSPLHF. The CDR3 bases are TGTGCCAGCAACCGTCAAGAGGGTTCACCCCTCCACTTT. This chain joins TRBV2 and TRBJ1-6; D unclear. With 7 bases removed from V and 9 bases from J, the gap between germline ends came to 13 bases. This CDR3 spans 13 amino acids. Germline V gene data show CDR1 as SNHLY and CDR2 as FYNNEI.

V and J are TRBV5-4 and TRBJ2-5; D gene ambiguous. Trimming removed 0 bases at V and 5 bases at J, with 20 bases between. This CDR3 comprises 17 residues. Germline V lookup: CDR1 SGHNT, CDR2 YYREEE (reference sequence). CDR3 nucleotide sequence: TGTGCCAGCAGCTTGGTAGGAACGCACGACGACTTGGAGACCCAGTACTTC. Its protein product is CASSLVGTHDDLETQYF. Full variable domain (rest looked up from reference TRBV5-4 and TRBJ2-5): ETGVTQSPTHLIKTRGQQVTLRCSSQSGHNTVSWYQQALGQGPQFIFQYYREEENGRGNFPPRFSGLQFPNYSSELNVNALELDDSALYLCASSLVGTHDDLETQYFGPGTRLLVL.

The rearrangement links TRBV7-3 to TRBJ2-2; D possibly corresponds to TRBD1 (6 bases). CDR3 length: 16 amino acids. Germline V gives CDR1 SGHTA, CDR2 FQGTGA. V lost 5 bases, J lost 3 bases, and 16 bases lay in between. The CDR3 DNA reads as TGTGCCAGCAGCCCCAACAGGGTTCGGGACACCGGGGAGCTGTTTTTT. It codes for CASSPNRVRDTGELFF.

The sample holds a few counts of this clone. The V gene is TRBV27, the J gene TRBJ1-6; no definite D call. Trimming pared 3 bases from V and 0 bases from J, leaving 15 bases between. CDR1 and CDR2 (germline): MNHEY, SMNVEV (reference sequence). The CDR3 has 18 amino acids. The CDR3 sequence: CASSLTFPTRSYNSPLHF. CDR3 bases: TGTGCCAGCAGTTTGACTTTCCCTACTCGCTCCTATAATTCACCCCTCCACTTT.

The J gene is TRBJ2-1, the V gene TRBV29-1; TRBD2 agrees at 13 bases. The CDR3 contains 13 residues. Germline V CDR1 and CDR2: SQVTM, ANQGSEA. With 7 bases clipped from V and 4 bases from J, the junction kept 1 base outside the gene matches. In DNA form, the CDR3 reads TGCAGCGGGGGACTAGCGGGATACAATGAGCAGTTCTTC. Amino acids: CSGGLAGYNEQFF.

This clone appeared a single time. This rearrangement joins TRBV15 to TRBJ1-5; D gene unclear. Trimming removed 3 bases from V and 3 bases from J, with 6 bases in between. The CDR3 totals 13 residues. From germline, CDR1 is LNHNV and CDR2 YYDKDF (reference sequence). The CDR3 coding sequence is TGTGCCACCAGCAGTCAGTACAATCAGCCCCAGCATTTT. Encoded protein: CATSSQYNQPQHF.

The rearrangement links TRBV11-2 to TRBJ2-6; no clear D. V was pared by 2 bases and J by 2 bases, with 7 bases between. There are 15 residues in the CDR3. CDR1 is SGHAT and CDR2 is FQNNGV in the germline V gene. This CDR3 is CASSLTEPGANVLTF. As DNA, the CDR3 is TGTGCCAGCAGCTTAACGGAGCCTGGGGCCAACGTCCTGACTTTC.

This rearrangement joins TRBV10-3 to TRBJ1-2; tentative D call: TRBD1 (6 bases). Germline loops: CDR1 ENHRY, CDR2 SYGVKD. The V end was cut by 3 bases, the J end by 0 bases, with 17 bases between. There are 17 residues in the CDR3. The DNA for the CDR3 is TGTGCCATCAGTGACGGAAGACAGGAACAAACTAACTATGGCTACACCTTC. Translating it yields CAISDGRQEQTNYGYTF.

The rearrangement joins TRBV20-1 to TRBJ1-2; no firm D call. The CDR3 is 11 amino acids. The germline V gene encodes CDR1 DFQATT and CDR2 SNEGSKA (reference sequence). Trimming pared 3 bases from V and 6 bases from J, leaving 8 bases between. The CDR3 DNA follows: TGCAGTGCTAGTCCGGGGAATGGCTACACCTTC. Encoded protein: CSASPGNGYTF.

CDR3 sequence reads: CASSSPGLSRDEQFF. CDR3 bases: TGTGCCAGCAGTAGCCCGGGACTAAGCAGGGATGAGCAGTTCTTC. The chain joins TRBV28 to TRBJ2-1, with TRBD2 identical over 7 bases. This CDR3 comprises 15 residues. V gave up 5 bases and J gave up 8 bases; unmatched junction bases: 12. Looked up from germline, CDR1 is MDHEN and CDR2 is SYDVKM.

The rearrangement uses TRBV9 and TRBJ2-2; 8 nucleotides line up with TRBD2. The CDR3 consists of 16 residues. The germline CDR1 and CDR2 sequences are SGDLS and YYNGEE. With V trimmed by 0 bases and J by 3 bases, 4 bases remained unmatched. CDR3 region: CASSVVGGVHTGELFF. CDR3 sequence (DNA): TGTGCCAGCAGCGTAGTCGGGGGGGTCCACACCGGGGAGCTGTTTTTT. Together with reference TRBV9 and TRBJ2-2, the CDR3 gives the full variable domain: DSGVTQTPKHLITATGQRVTLRCSPRSGDLSVYWYQQSLDQGLQFLIQYYNGEERAKGNILERFSAQQFPDLHSELNLSSLELGDSALYFCASSVVGGVHTGELFFGEGSRLTVL.

CDR3 loop: CASSKAEFGTDLLMDSGANVLTF. CDR3 DNA sequence: TGTGCCAGCAGCAAAGCGGAGTTTGGGACAGACCTACTAATGGACTCTGGGGCCAACGTCCTGACTTTC. V usage is TRBV21-1 and J usage is TRBJ2-6; TRBD1 is taken as the D call from the table, unchecked against the DNA. TRBV21-1 is reported as a pseudogene. The CDR3 sequence is 23 residues long.

This chain joins TRBV7-3 and TRBJ1-2, with TRBD1 as a possible D gene (6 bases). This CDR3 has 15 residues. Germline V CDR1 and CDR2: SGHTA, FQGTGA. V was clipped by 5 bases and J by 5 bases, with 18 bases between them. This CDR3 is CASSPIKDSRYGYTF. The DNA of the CDR3 is TGTGCCAGCAGCCCAATAAAGGACAGTAGATATGGCTACACCTTC.

The chain links TRBV6-1 to TRBJ1-6; no clear D gene. With 3 bases removed from V and 10 bases from J, the gap between germline ends came to 13 bases. Germline V gene data show CDR1 as MNHNS and CDR2 as SASEGT. This CDR3 region has 14 residues. The CDR3 is CASSDPGLVSPLHF. For the CDR3, the DNA is TGTGCCAGCAGTGATCCGGGGTTGGTGTCACCCCTCCACTTT.

The CDR3 region has the DNA TGTGCCAGCAGCCAACAGACAGGGAAGAACACTGAAGCTTTCTTT. Amino acids: CASSQQTGKNTEAFF. This sequence joins TRBV3-1 (or the pseudogene TRBV3-2) and TRBJ1-1, with 7 bases aligning to TRBD1. The length of the CDR3 is 15 residues. The ends lost 2 bases at V and 1 base at J; junction bases unmatched: 4. CDR1 is LGHDT and CDR2 is YNNKEL in the germline V gene (reference sequence).

This chain links TRBV7-2 with TRBJ1-6, with 9 bases lining up with TRBD1. V was clipped by 5 bases and J by 9 bases; unmatched bases: 5. This CDR3 region has 14 residues. Germline-derived CDR1 and CDR2 are SGHTA and FQGNSA. Written as DNA, the CDR3 is TGTGCCAGCAGCGCACAGGGGGCGCGTTCACCCCTCCACTTT. Its protein product is CASSAQGARSPLHF.

The chain joins TRBV5-5 to TRBJ1-5; TRBD1 matches at 12 bases. With 0 bases clipped from V and 7 bases from J, the junction kept 5 bases outside the gene matches. This CDR3 comprises 16 residues. From germline, CDR1 is SGHKS and CDR2 YYEKEE (reference sequence). The CDR3 nucleotides are TGTGCCAGCAGCTTGGCGGGACAGGGGGCAGGACAGCCCCAGCATTTT. Translating it yields CASSLAGQGAGQPQHF.

The chain carries TRBV5-5 and TRBJ2-7, with 9 nucleotides matching TRBD1. V dropped 6 bases and J dropped 12; count of bases not matched to a gene: 19. Germline assignment: CDR1 SGHKS and CDR2 YYEKEE (reference sequence). CDR3 length: 15 residues. The CDR3 sequence is CASTEGTGIKTPGYF. The CDR3 DNA is TGTGCCAGCACAGAGGGGACAGGGATTAAAACTCCTGGGTACTTC.